This T cell receptor beta chain was recovered during a study of T cells in Graves' hyperthyroidism and ophthalmopathy. Study-level results: Appearing also in blood were most of the thyroid clonotypes expanded above 0.001.

This clonotype was detected many times. Its target is not known. What was amplified from RNA transcripts were TCR beta CDR3 regions. Researchers ran a first-round RT-PCR on the TCR CDR3 using the HTBI primer set. TCRdb ran MiXCR on the multiplex PCR reads and lists one entry per CDR3 protein. The data hold a few hundred thousand distinct CDR3 sequences, with about 45% observed a single time. The germline CDR1 and CDR2 sequences are SEHNR and FQNEAQ (reference sequence). The CDR3 loop spans 13 amino acids. V shed 7 bases and J shed 4 bases, with 13 bases lying between them. Hyperthyroidism in the patients, aged 18 to 65, was newly diagnosed and under 2 months in duration. Researchers barred patients who had uncontrolled infection, other autoimmune disease, pregnancy or lactation. On the basis of clinical symptoms, serum thyroxine and TRAb, thyroid ultrasound and orbital computed tomography, diagnoses were made.

The rearrangement links TRBV7-9 to TRBJ1-1; D call uncertain. The sequence was obtained from a woman under 30 with Graves' hyperthyroidism. Sequencing was done on a sample of peripheral blood or thyroid tissue (not recorded which). The CDR3, as DNA: TGTGCCAGCACCCCGCCTGGGATCACTGAAGCTTTCTTT. As protein: CASTPPGITEAFF.